These 26 T cell receptor beta chains were sequenced from one sample in a study of vaccination and CD4 T cells after COVID-19. Regarding treatment: roughly 10-day PBMC culture with coronavirus spike peptide pools or control peptides (ViraFEST assay). Cultured CD4+ T-cell DNA underwent Oncomine TCR Beta short-read sequencing. A single record per CDR3 protein comes from TCRdb applying MiXCR to the PCR reads. Here the sample spans nearly 11,000 distinct CDR3 sequences, about 75% being singletons. These receptors' antigens are unknown. The material sequenced was CD4+ T cells from blood, cultured in vitro. The receptors come from a human donor who had recovered from COVID-19.

This clonotype was seen more than once but under ten times. The V and J genes are TRBV6-2 or TRBV6-3 and TRBJ1-5, with a possible D match to TRBD1 (5 bases). The CDR3 totals 13 residues. Germline lookup yields CDR1 MNHEY and CDR2 SVGEGT. The V and J ends lost 2 bases and 4 bases respectively, with 6 bases between them. The CDR3 protein is CASSYRQNQPQHF. The CDR3 nucleotides read TGTGCCAGCAGTTACCGACAGAATCAGCCCCAGCATTTT.

This clonotype was seen only a few times. The CDR3 sequence: CSASKGDQPQHF. CDR3 bases: TGCAGTGCTAGTAAGGGGGATCAGCCCCAGCATTTT. The chain employs TRBV20-1 and TRBJ1-5, with D possibly matching TRBD1 (6 bases). Per the germline V gene, CDR1 is DFQATT and CDR2 is SNEGSKA (reference sequence). Trimming pared 3 bases from V and 5 bases from J, leaving 8 bases between. The CDR3 runs 12 residues.

V and J are TRBV7-6 and TRBJ1-6; 8 positions agree with TRBD1. Germline V gene data show CDR1 as SGHVS and CDR2 as FNYEAQ. J was trimmed by 9 bases and V by 5 bases; bases with no gene match: 9. This CDR3 has 15 amino acids. The CDR3 region is CASSPWTGLASPLHF. The CDR3 region has the DNA TGTGCCAGCAGCCCATGGACAGGGTTGGCTTCACCCCTCCACTTT.

This chain uses TRBV10-3 with TRBJ2-7; D may be TRBD2 (6 bases). The CDR3 length is 12 residues. Germline V gene data show CDR1 as ENHRY and CDR2 as SYGVKD. V was clipped by 6 bases and J by 4 bases, with 10 bases between them. The CDR3 DNA sequence: TGTGCCATCAGCGAGACTAGTTACGAGCAGTACTTC. It codes for CAISETSYEQYF.

The rearrangement joins TRBV7-2 to TRBJ1-5, with 8 bases identical to TRBD1. V shed 4 bases and J 6 bases; nucleotides not matched to a gene: 14. Germline assignment: CDR1 SGHTA and CDR2 FQGNSA. This CDR3 has 17 residues. CDR3 sequence (DNA): TGTGCCAGCAGCTCGAGGGGGCAGGGGGCTGTGGCTCAGCCCCAGCATTTT. Translation gives CASSSRGQGAVAQPQHF. The full variable domain, completed using reference TRBV7-2 and TRBJ1-5, is GAGVSQSPSNKVTEKGKDVELRCDPISGHTALYWYRQSLGQGLEFLIYFQGNSAPDKSGLPSDRFSAERTGGSVSTLTIQRTQQEDSAVYLCASSSRGQGAVAQPQHFGDGTRLSIL.

The chain joins TRBV27 to TRBJ2-1; D is unclear. CDR1 is MNHEY and CDR2 is SMNVEV in the germline V gene (reference sequence). CDR3 length: 15 amino acids. Trimming shortened V by 7 bases and J by 4 bases, and 17 bases separated the two germline ends. The CDR3 protein is CASTPVGWEYNEQFF. Here the CDR3 DNA reads TGTGCCAGCACTCCCGTGGGGTGGGAATACAATGAGCAGTTCTTC.

J is TRBJ1-2 and V is TRBV19; D is ambiguous. CDR3 size: 15 residues. V was shortened by 6 bases and J by 4 bases, with 18 bases between the two germline ends. Germline V lookup: CDR1 LNHDA, CDR2 SQIVND (reference sequence). The CDR3 DNA follows: TGTGCCAGTAGGGCTGGCCGGGCCCGGGCCTATGGCTACACCTTC. It translates to CASRAGRARAYGYTF. The whole variable domain, filled in from reference TRBV19 and TRBJ1-2, reads DGGITQSPKYLFRKEGQNVTLSCEQNLNHDAMYWYRQDPGQGLRLIYYSQIVNDFQKGDIAEGYSVSREKKESFPLTVTSAQKNPTAFYLCASRAGRARAYGYTFGSGTRLTVV.

The V gene is TRBV7-9, the J gene TRBJ2-3; D ambiguous. Trimming took off 3 bases at V and 4 bases at J, with 2 bases between the two ends. In germline, CDR1 is SEHNR, CDR2 FQNEAQ (reference sequence). CDR3 length: 11 amino acids. For the CDR3, the DNA is TGTGCCAGCAGCTTGGCAGATACGCAGTATTTT. It translates to CASSLADTQYF.

This chain links TRBV30 with TRBJ1-5; 8 positions match TRBD1. After removal of 2 bases from V and 4 bases from J, the junction contained 4 bases not matched to a gene. The CDR3 is made up of 14 amino acids. Germline assignment: CDR1 GTSNPN and CDR2 SVGIG (reference sequence). The CDR3 sequence: CAWSRQGKNQPQHF. CDR3 in DNA: TGTGCCTGGAGTCGACAGGGGAAGAATCAGCCCCAGCATTTT.

The gene calls are TRBV7-2 and TRBJ1-2, with D perhaps TRBD1 (5 bases). The germline V gene has CDR1 SGHTA and CDR2 FQGNSA. The CDR3 totals 14 residues. The V gene lost 1 base and the J gene lost 8 bases, with 14 bases spanning the gap. The CDR3 DNA reads as TGTGCCAGCAGCTTAGGTCTGTGGGGGACCGGCTACACCTTC. As protein: CASSLGLWGTGYTF.

CDR3 coding DNA: TGTGCCAGCAGTACAGACTTAAAGGAGACCCAGTACTTC. Protein sequence: CASSTDLKETQYF. The chain uses TRBV27 and TRBJ2-5; D gene uncertain. The CDR3 totals 13 residues. The V gene's germline CDR1 is MNHEY and CDR2 SMNVEV (reference sequence). Deletions cut 5 bases from V and 5 bases from J, with 12 bases between.

This clonotype appeared a single time. The chain joins TRBV6-1 to TRBJ1-2; no definite D call. Trimming removed 10 bases from V and 5 bases from J, with 8 bases in between. Germline V lookup: CDR1 MNHNS, CDR2 SASEGT. The CDR3 runs 10 residues. The CDR3 spells CATSRYGYTF. DNA of the CDR3: TGTGCCACCTCGCGATATGGCTACACCTTC.

This clonotype appeared a single time. The rearrangement uses TRBV7-2 and TRBJ1-2; 9 bases agree with TRBD1. With 3 bases clipped from V and 4 bases from J, the junction kept 15 bases outside the gene matches. Germline CDR1 and CDR2: SGHTA and FQGNSA. This CDR3 region has 18 residues. CDR3 in DNA: TGTGCCAGCAGCTTGGGACGCCTCGGGACAGGGATCGGCTATGGCTACACCTTC. This sequence encodes CASSLGRLGTGIGYGYTF.

The chain carries TRBV27 and TRBJ1-1, with TRBD1 as a possible D gene (5 bases). Germline V lookup: CDR1 MNHEY, CDR2 SMNVEV (reference sequence). CDR3 length: 13 residues. V lost 5 bases, J lost 7 bases, and 14 bases lay in between. Here the CDR3 reads CASSRDPAREAFF. CDR3 DNA: TGTGCCAGCAGTCGGGACCCAGCCCGTGAAGCTTTCTTT.

In its sample, this clonotype was seen once. The CDR3 reads CACPREAGGTEAFF. CDR3 sequence (DNA): TGTGCCTGCCCGAGGGAGGCAGGGGGCACTGAAGCTTTCTTT. The J gene is TRBJ1-1, the V gene TRBV30, with TRBD1 identical over 7 bases. Losses at the gene ends were 6 bases for V and 4 bases for J; bases not matched to a gene: 11. Germline lookup yields CDR1 GTSNPN and CDR2 SVGIG (reference sequence). This CDR3 is 14 amino acids long.

V usage is TRBV7-2 and J usage is TRBJ1-5, with D perhaps matching TRBD1 (6 bases). The CDR3 is 14 residues long. Trimming removed 6 bases at V and 9 bases at J, with 18 bases between. Germline CDR1 and CDR2: SGHTA and FQGNSA. The CDR3 loop is CASRPDGGPWPQHF. The CDR3 nucleotides read TGTGCCAGCAGACCAGACGGGGGGCCCTGGCCCCAGCATTTT.

This clonotype was counted only a few times. The rearrangement uses TRBV20-1 and TRBJ1-5; D gene unclear. Trimming shortened V by 1 base and J by 7 bases, and 11 bases separated the two germline ends. This CDR3 has 13 amino acids. Germline loops: CDR1 DFQATT, CDR2 SNEGSKA (reference sequence). This chain's CDR3 is CSARVGMWQPQHF. The DNA for the CDR3 is TGCAGTGCTAGAGTCGGGATGTGGCAGCCCCAGCATTTT.

Worth noting for this clonotype: An end of the junction differs from the germline gene, which may be a read error. The gene calls are TRBV7-6 and TRBJ2-5; D is undetermined. Germline lookup yields CDR1 SGHVS and CDR2 FNYEAQ. The CDR3 sequence is 14 residues long. As DNA, the CDR3 is TGTGCTAGCAGCCTCGTAGGGCAGTTGGAGACCCAGTACTTC. It encodes CASSLVGQLETQYF.

The chain combines TRBV20-1 with TRBJ2-5; D unresolved. Trimming left V 7 bases short and J 3 bases short, with 18 bases between. The germline V gene encodes CDR1 DFQATT and CDR2 SNEGSKA (reference sequence). The CDR3 length is 14 residues. CDR3 sequence (DNA): TGCAGTGTCGCGAGACGTAGGACGGAAGAGACCCAGTACTTC. As protein: CSVARRRTEETQYF.

The CDR3 region has the DNA TGTGCCAGCAGCTTAGATCGGGGACTAGCGGACCCCTCCTACGAGCAGTACTTC. Its translation is CASSLDRGLADPSYEQYF. The rearrangement links TRBV11-2 to TRBJ2-7; 11 bases are shared with TRBD2. V shed 0 bases and J 0 bases; nucleotides not matched to a gene: 7. Germline loops: CDR1 SGHAT, CDR2 FQNNGV. The CDR3 is made up of 18 amino acids. The full variable domain, rest sourced from reference TRBV11-2 and TRBJ2-7, is EAGVAQSPRYKIIEKRQSVAFWCNPISGHATLYWYQQILGQGPKLLIQFQNNGVVDDSQLPKDRFSAERLKGVDSTLKIQPAKLEDSAVYLCASSLDRGLADPSYEQYFGPGTRLTVT.

J is TRBJ2-3 and V is TRBV20-1; 7 bases are a match to TRBD1. The J segment lost 2 bases and the V segment lost 6 bases, leaving 8 bases of the junction unmatched. Germline values: CDR1 DFQATT, CDR2 SNEGSKA (reference sequence). The CDR3 totals 14 residues. CDR3 in amino acids: CSAVTGRNTDTQYF. The CDR3, as DNA: TGCAGTGCAGTGACAGGGCGGAACACAGATACGCAGTATTTT.

The chain couples TRBV28 to TRBJ1-6; D is possibly TRBD1 (5 bases). V was trimmed by 6 bases and J by 9 bases, leaving 15 bases between them. Germline CDR1 is MDHEN and CDR2 is SYDVKM. The CDR3 totals 14 residues. CDR3 nucleotide sequence: TGTGCCAGCAGGTTGTCAGGGTCCCCTTCACCCCTCCACTTT. Translating it yields CASRLSGSPSPLHF.

V is TRBV20-1 and J is TRBJ1-2; D is unresolved. Trimming shortened V by 4 bases and J by 2 bases, and 14 bases separated the two germline ends. The CDR3 sequence is 14 residues long. Germline V gene sequence: CDR1 DFQATT, CDR2 SNEGSKA (reference sequence). The CDR3 DNA reads TGCAGTGCTAAAACCAGTGGGGTCAACTATGGCTACACCTTC. Translated: CSAKTSGVNYGYTF.

About this clonotype itself: This may be a read error: a much more frequent sequence differs by one nucleotide. The rearrangement joins TRBV20-1 to TRBJ2-5, with a tentative D call TRBD2 (6 bases). The germline V gene encodes CDR1 DFQATT and CDR2 SNEGSKA (reference sequence). CDR3 length: 14 residues. CDR3 coding DNA: TGCAGTGCTAGAGTCTCGGGACTGCAAGAGACCCGGTACTTC. It encodes CSARVSGLQETRYF.

The chain couples TRBV20-1 to TRBJ1-2; 8 bases map to TRBD1. The CDR3 loop spans 16 amino acids. Trimming cost V 3 bases and J 4 bases; bases outside gene matches: 13. CDR1 and CDR2 from the germline V gene are DFQATT and SNEGSKA (reference sequence). The CDR3 sequence: CSAREPQGAQSYGYTF. The CDR3 coding sequence is TGCAGTGCTAGGGAACCCCAGGGGGCTCAGAGCTATGGCTACACCTTC.

This clonotype has a handful of counts. V and J are TRBV7-2 and TRBJ2-7; TRBD2 might be the D (6 bases). This CDR3 has 14 amino acids. The ends were cut back, 5 bases at V and 0 bases at J, with 11 bases in the middle. Germline V CDR1 and CDR2: SGHTA, FQGNSA. CDR3 in DNA: TGTGCCAGCAGCCCGGACTATTCCTCCTACGAGCAGTACTTC. Its protein product is CASSPDYSSYEQYF.